This TCR beta chain is drawn from a study of control samples from healthy donors and cancer patients. Clones were read by immunoSEQ multiplex PCR, and TCRdb kept only the in-frame ones, dropping some. The data show about 110,000 clones, with around nine tenths seen just once and around 3.5% held by the top ten. This sequence originates from a woman aged 55-70 years with lung cancer. The sample was PBMCs.

The CDR3 region is CASSPGQSSYNEQFF. The CDR3 nucleotides are TGTGCCAGCTCCCCGGGACAGAGCTCCTACAATGAGCAGTTCTTC. The rearrangement links TRBV18 to TRBJ2-1; 7 positions match TRBD1. Germline V CDR1 and CDR2: KGHSH, LQKENI. V lost 6 bases, J lost 0 bases, and 5 bases stayed unmatched. The CDR3 is made up of 15 amino acids.